What follows are 27 T cell receptor beta chains derived from one specimen sequenced in a study of T-cell reconstitution after alpha-beta-depleted transplantation in children (dated by TCRdb to 2015 to 2016). Library prep was done by PCR. TCRdb lists the instrument as Illumina HiSeq 2500. TCR library preparation used molecular barcoding, with unique molecular identifiers applied to normalize quantification of the TCRbeta repertoire. TCRdb reprocessing: public reads trimmed at Q25 with fastp, clones called with MiXCR, in-frame beta chains kept. Here each entry gathers all rows of one CDR3 protein and keeps the most common genes and DNA. The sample records 250,000 to 400,000 distinct CDR3 sequences, around 25% of which are singletons. Approximately 11% of the sample goes to the ten largest clones. Per the publication, the treatment or condition label means: allogeneic hematopoietic cell transplantation with graft depleted of TCRalphabeta T cells and CD19 B cells.

Sequences were derived from PBMCs, mostly from graft donor cells, sampled 180 days after TCRalphabeta/CD19-depleted stem cell transplant. The receptors come from a male patient younger than 18 who had a stem cell transplant for acute lymphoblastic leukemia, so the T cells may come from the graft donor.

The CDR3 nucleotides read TGTGCCAGCAGCAACACGGTTATGCAGGGGAACACCGGGGAGCTGTTTTTT. This gives the protein CASSNTVMQGNTGELFF. This chain joins TRBV7-3 and TRBJ2-2; TRBD1 is a possible D gene (5 bases). Germline CDR1 and CDR2: SGHTA and FQGTGA. The CDR3 extends over 17 amino acids. V lost 5 bases and J 1 base, leaving 17 bases between the germline ends.

There are a few counts of this clonotype. The chain's CDR3 is CASTTGSQPQHF. The CDR3, as DNA: TGTGCCAGCACCACCGGGTCCCAGCCCCAGCATTTT. The genes are TRBV28 and TRBJ1-5; D unclear. This CDR3 region has 12 residues. Trimming removed 7 bases from V and 7 bases from J, with 11 bases in between. CDR1 is MDHEN, CDR2 SYDVKM, per germline.

J is TRBJ1-1 and V is TRBV5-1; 7 nucleotides match TRBD1. In germline, CDR1 is SGHRS, CDR2 YFSETQ. This CDR3 is built from 18 residues. J was trimmed by 1 base and V by 4 bases; bases with no gene match: 16. As DNA, the CDR3 is TGCGCCAGCAGCGTGGTACGACAGGGAGACGACACGAACACTGAAGCTTTCTTT. Translating it yields CASSVVRQGDDTNTEAFF.

This clonotype came up many times. This chain connects TRBV7-9 to TRBJ2-7; D not certain. V was pared by 4 bases and J by 3 bases, with 4 bases between. This CDR3 has 11 amino acids. CDR1 SEHNR and CDR2 FQNEAQ come from the germline V gene (reference sequence). The CDR3 is CASSSIYEQYF. In nucleotides, the CDR3 is TGTGCCAGCAGCTCGATCTACGAGCAGTACTTC.

V usage is TRBV2 and J usage is TRBJ1-6; 12 positions agree with TRBD1. The CDR3 extends over 18 amino acids. Germline V gene data show CDR1 as SNHLY and CDR2 as FYNNEI. Losses at the gene ends were 11 bases for V and 9 bases for J; bases not matched to a gene: 20. The CDR3 here is CAFFHGDRGPRYGSPLHF. In DNA form, the CDR3 reads TGTGCCTTCTTCCATGGGGACAGGGGGCCCCGTTACGGTTCACCCCTCCACTTT.

This rearrangement joins TRBV7-9 to TRBJ2-2, with D uncertain. The CDR3 is 13 residues long. V was trimmed by 4 bases and J by 5 bases, leaving 8 bases between them. Per the germline V gene, CDR1 is SEHNR and CDR2 is FQNEAQ (reference sequence). The CDR3 region is CASSSFKTGELFF. CDR3 sequence (DNA): TGTGCCAGCAGCTCCTTCAAGACCGGGGAGCTGTTTTTT.

V gene TRBV5-6 combines with J gene TRBJ1-1; D possibly corresponds to TRBD1 (5 bases). Germline-derived CDR1 and CDR2 are SGHDT and YYEEEE. Trimming took 4 bases from V and 2 from J, leaving 12 bases between them. There are 14 residues in the CDR3. The CDR3 region is CASSNRGANTEAFF. CDR3 in DNA: TGTGCCAGCAGCAACCGTGGGGCCAACACTGAAGCTTTCTTT.

This chain links TRBV29-1 with TRBJ2-3; 10 positions match TRBD2. The CDR3 loop spans 14 amino acids. CDR1 is SQVTM and CDR2 is ANQGSEA in the germline V gene. Trimming cost V 7 bases and J 7 bases; bases outside gene matches: 11. CDR3 region: CSAEGTSVRNTQYF. CDR3 sequence (DNA): TGCAGCGCTGAGGGGACTAGCGTAAGGAATACGCAGTATTTT.

This clonotype was counted between two and nine times. V gene TRBV20-1 combines with J gene TRBJ1-1; D perhaps matches TRBD1 (6 bases). Trimming took off 0 bases at V and 0 bases at J, with 14 bases between the two ends. The CDR3 consists of 16 residues. Germline CDR1 DFQATT, CDR2 SNEGSKA (reference sequence). The CDR3 sequence: CSAREGRGALNTEAFF. The CDR3 DNA reads TGCAGTGCTAGAGAGGGGCGGGGGGCTTTGAACACTGAAGCTTTCTTT.

DNA of the CDR3: TGTGCCAGCAGCCTATCGGGGGGAGTGGGCACAGATACGCAGTATTTT. The encoded protein is CASSLSGGVGTDTQYF. The chain uses TRBV12-3 or TRBV12-4 and TRBJ2-3, with 7 bases that match TRBD2. This CDR3 comprises 16 residues. V dropped 6 bases and J dropped 1; count of bases not matched to a gene: 10.

There are a few counts of this clonotype. CDR3 sequence reads: CSALTGSPSSYNSPLHF. Written as DNA, the CDR3 is TGCAGTGCTTTAACAGGGTCGCCTAGCTCCTATAATTCACCCCTCCACTTT. This rearrangement joins TRBV20-1 to TRBJ1-6; D possibly corresponds to TRBD1 (6 bases). CDR1 is DFQATT, CDR2 SNEGSKA, per germline (reference sequence). This CDR3 is 17 amino acids long. V lost 5 bases, J lost 0 bases, and 17 bases lay in between.

The chain uses TRBV5-1 and TRBJ1-2; D gene ambiguous. The CDR3 is made up of 14 amino acids. The V gene lost 0 bases and the J gene lost 0 bases, with 6 bases spanning the gap. Per the germline V gene, CDR1 is SGHRS and CDR2 is YFSETQ. The CDR3: CASSLDSTNYGYTF. The CDR3 DNA reads as TGCGCCAGCAGCTTGGACAGTACTAACTATGGCTACACCTTC.

This clonotype was found many times. This chain links TRBV5-1 with TRBJ2-1; 12 bases are a match to TRBD2. V was clipped by 5 bases and J by 8 bases; unmatched bases: 11. CDR1 is SGHRS, CDR2 YFSETQ, per germline. The CDR3 loop spans 16 amino acids. The CDR3 spells CASSPTLAGGPHEQFF. CDR3 bases: TGCGCCAGCAGTCCAACCCTAGCGGGAGGGCCACATGAGCAGTTCTTC.

The chain joins TRBV12-3 or TRBV12-4 to TRBJ2-7; D possibly corresponds to TRBD2 (6 bases). CDR3 length: 18 amino acids. V was pared by 2 bases and J by 2 bases, with 22 bases between. The DNA of the CDR3 is TGTGCCAGCAGTTTATTATTGGTCCGGGGGACGATGGCCTACGAGCAGTACTTC. Translating it yields CASSLLLVRGTMAYEQYF.

The chain combines TRBV7-9 with TRBJ2-7, with TRBD1 matching over 10 bases. Trimming took 3 bases from V and 4 from J; bases not matched to a gene: 6. The CDR3 length is 15 residues. CDR1 and CDR2 (germline): SEHNR, FQNEAQ (reference sequence). DNA for the CDR3: TGTGCCAGCAGCTTCCCGGGACAGGGGAAATACGAGCAGTACTTC. Its translation: CASSFPGQGKYEQYF.

The V call is TRBV3-1, the J call TRBJ2-7; the D is unclear. Trimming removed 4 bases at V and 5 bases at J, with 15 bases between. The CDR3 is 14 residues long. The germline CDR1 and CDR2 sequences are LGHDT and YNNKEL (reference sequence). The CDR3 coding sequence is TGTGCCAGCAGCCTCCTCGAGAGTATCCACGAGCAGTACTTC. This gives the protein CASSLLESIHEQYF.

This clonotype appeared a few times. The chain couples TRBV6-5 to TRBJ2-3, with TRBD1 identical over 7 bases. Trimming removed 4 bases from V and 5 bases from J; junction bases left unmatched: 3. Germline V gene sequence: CDR1 MNHEY, CDR2 SVGAGI. The CDR3 has 13 residues. The CDR3 DNA reads as TGTGCCAGCAGTTCCACAGGGGAAGATACGCAGTATTTT. Encoded protein: CASSSTGEDTQYF.

In this sample, this clonotype turned up a few times. The J gene is TRBJ2-7, the V gene TRBV3-1, with D perhaps assigned TRBD1 or TRBD2 (6 bases each). Germline assignment: CDR1 LGHDT and CDR2 YNNKEL (reference sequence). The CDR3 loop spans 15 amino acids. Deletions cut 4 bases from V and 3 bases from J, with 16 bases between. The CDR3 DNA sequence: TGTGCCAGCAGCCCCGGGGGCGTTTTGATCTACGAGCAGTACTTC. Its translation is CASSPGGVLIYEQYF.

The V call is TRBV5-1, the J call TRBJ2-5; weak D call: TRBD1 (6 bases). The germline V gene encodes CDR1 SGHRS and CDR2 YFSETQ. V was shortened by 4 bases and J by 0 bases, with 16 bases between the two germline ends. The CDR3 sequence is 16 residues long. The CDR3 region has the DNA TGCGCCAGCAGCCCCTTTGGGGACACCTACCAAGAGACCCAGTACTTC. This translates into CASSPFGDTYQETQYF.

The chain joins TRBV5-6 to TRBJ2-7; 12 positions agree with TRBD2. The CDR3 consists of 18 residues. V shed 2 bases and J 2 bases; nucleotides not matched to a gene: 11. Germline CDR1 SGHDT, CDR2 YYEEEE. The CDR3 coding sequence is TGTGCCAGCAGCTTTTTGATGACTAGCGGGAGTATCACCTACGAGCAGTACTTC. It yields the protein CASSFLMTSGSITYEQYF. The full variable domain, rest sourced from reference TRBV5-6 and TRBJ2-7, is DAGVTQSPTHLIKTRGQQVTLRCSPKSGHDTVSWYQQALGQGPQFIFQYYEEEERQRGNFPDRFSGHQFPNYSSELNVNALLLGDSALYLCASSFLMTSGSITYEQYFGPGTRLTVT.

The chain joins TRBV3-1 to TRBJ2-1; 8 bases fit TRBD1. The CDR3 is 17 residues long. Germline trimming cut 3 bases from V and 0 bases from J; bases unmatched to any gene: 7. Germline loops: CDR1 LGHDT, CDR2 YNNKEL (reference sequence). The CDR3 spells CASSHPRGRSSYNEQFF. The CDR3 region has the DNA TGTGCCAGCAGCCATCCCAGGGGGCGGAGCTCCTACAATGAGCAGTTCTTC.

V gene TRBV20-1 combines with J gene TRBJ1-1; 8 bases align to TRBD1. The V and J ends lost 6 bases and 0 bases, in that order; junction bases with no gene match: 3. The CDR3 covers 13 residues. Per the germline V gene, CDR1 is DFQATT and CDR2 is SNEGSKA (reference sequence). As DNA, the CDR3 is TGCAGTGCCGTGACAGGGGTGAACACTGAAGCTTTCTTT. Amino acid sequence: CSAVTGVNTEAFF.

The J gene is TRBJ2-7, the V gene TRBV4-1; the match to TRBD1 covers 10 bases. The CDR3 has 14 residues. V was pared by 1 base and J by 4 bases, with 1 base of the junction left unmatched. The germline gives CDR1 MGHRA, CDR2 YSYEKL. The chain's CDR3 is CASSQGDRGYEQYF. The CDR3 nucleotides are TGCGCCAGCAGCCAAGGGGACAGGGGATACGAGCAGTACTTC.

Only a few counts were recorded for this clonotype. J is TRBJ2-2 and V is TRBV5-6; TRBD2 matches 9 bases. With 0 bases clipped from V and 3 bases from J, the junction kept 3 bases outside the gene matches. The CDR3 runs 16 residues. CDR1 is SGHDT and CDR2 is YYEEEE in the germline V gene. In DNA form, the CDR3 reads TGTGCCAGCAGCTTGGGTAGCGGGAGATACACCGGGGAGCTGTTTTTT. Residues: CASSLGSGRYTGELFF.

This clonotype was counted a few times. The chain recombines TRBV12-3 or TRBV12-4 with TRBJ2-7; no reliable D call. This CDR3 has 12 amino acids. V lost 3 bases, J lost 13 bases, and 16 bases lay in between. DNA for the CDR3: TGTGCCAGCAGTTTCAGTCCCGCTCCTCCCTACTTC. Amino acid sequence: CASSFSPAPPYF.

The V and J genes are TRBV28 and TRBJ1-5; D is unclear. The CDR3 consists of 16 residues. The germline V and J ends were trimmed by 5 bases and 6 bases, with 20 bases remaining between them. Germline V gene lookup returns CDR1 MDHEN and CDR2 SYDVKM. The CDR3 DNA is TGTGCCAGCAGTACGGCCGGGAACAGCATGAGTCAGCCCCAGCATTTT. It specifies CASSTAGNSMSQPQHF.

V and J are TRBV5-8 and TRBJ2-5; 12 bases agree with TRBD2. Germline loops: CDR1 SGHTS, CDR2 YDEGEE. The CDR3 contains 17 residues. The J segment lost 4 bases and the V segment lost 1 base, leaving 8 bases of the junction unmatched. The CDR3 nucleotides are TGTGCCAGCAGCTTGTGGACTAGCGGGATGGGTGGAGAGACCCAGTACTTC. It codes for CASSLWTSGMGGETQYF.